One T cell receptor (beta chain) is described in this entry. The antigen is undetermined. The data are from a study of cytomegalovirus exposure and HLA in healthy donors. The PCR made use of 60 Vbeta and 13 Jbeta primers. As processed by the authors: Approximately 11 million shared chains were among the 60 million to 80 million unique TCR beta chains that a later analysis counted. Method: immunoSEQ multiplex PCR; TCRdb's copy keeps in-frame clones and lacks some. V and J calls and clone size come straight from that table; D and trimming were deduced from the DNA. The sample records about 95,000 clones, 76% being singletons. The CDR3 totals 13 residues. J lost 8 bases, V lost 4 bases, and 6 bases had no gene match. Germline CDR1 reads SGHDT; CDR2 reads YYEEEE. Overall study results and limits: Among CMV-associated TCR beta chains, most appeared HLA-restricted in a later analysis.

The sequence came from a man under 40 in good health and CMV-seropositive. The J gene is TRBJ2-3, the V gene TRBV5-6, with TRBD1 identical over 8 bases. What was sequenced was PBMCs. The CDR3 nucleotides read TGTGCCAGCAGCCAGGGGGCGTTCGGTACGCAGTATTTT. This sequence encodes CASSQGAFGTQYF.